This T cell receptor beta chain was obtained from a study of T cell repertoires in cytomegalovirus infection (dated by TCRdb to between 2018 and 2020). Context from the whole study: Alongside well-studied HLA-B-restricted epitopes, the peptide stimulations were aimed at recently identified HLA-C-restricted CMV epitopes, whose presentation resists viral immunomodulation. Donor HLA type was relevant to the analysis, as public TCR beta signatures indicated carriage of CMV infection together with the matching HLA type.

Broader findings and caveats from the paper: In both this cohort and an independent cohort of a few hundred donors, the cumulative frequency of public TCR beta family members distinguished carriers of CMV infection plus the relevant HLA type. The ex vivo response was dominated by HLA-C-restricted CMV-specific TCR beta clonotypes, which also provided the single most frequent clonotype in two of eight donors.

Sequencing was performed on an Illumina HiSeq 1500. TCRdb passed the public sequencing reads through fastp at Q25 and MiXCR, retaining productive beta sequences. Entries that share a CDR3 protein sequence are merged under the most common genes and DNA. The sample records hundreds of thousands of distinct CDR3 sequences, approximately 32% of which are singletons. The leading ten clones occupy around 12% of the sample. In light of the paper, this sample's treatment or condition label describes: in vitro stimulation with specific CMV peptide epitopes to enrich CMV-specific T cells. A remark on this clonotype: Its antigen remains undetermined. No base-level quality is on record; no much larger clone is a single base apart.

As encoded in the germline V gene, CDR1 is LGHNT while CDR2 is FRNRAP. V lost 7 bases and J lost 0 bases, and the count of bases not matched to a germline gene is 12. The CDR3 measures 17 amino acids from cysteine to phenylalanine. Of the read, only the CDR3 DNA is kept; its 51 bases are in frame from base 1. The chain is assembled from TRBV12-5 and TRBJ1-3; 7 bases in between match TRBD1. This receptor was identified in a human donor in good health (CMV status not recorded). Some clones in this sample may be carry-over from other donors' samples. The material was cultured CD8+ T cells from PBMCs, obtained from culture after CMV antigen stimulation. The nucleotide sequence is TGTGCTAGTGCCCTGACAGGGATCACTTACTCTGGAAACACCATATATTTT. Its product reads: CASALTGITYSGNTIYF.